This T cell receptor (beta chain) was captured by sequencing in a study of blood T cell repertoires in COVID-19. At the level of the study: COVID-19 samples from acute and convalescent phases originated in the United States, Italy and Spain. T cells, B-cell-depleted T cells, or PBMCs provided the cDNA or gDNA that served as material.

Per the authors' pipeline: How many nucleated cells were present was estimated from reference gene primer amplification. Clones were read by immunoSEQ multiplex PCR, and TCRdb kept only the in-frame ones, dropping some. V and J calls and clone size are those listed in that table; D and trimming were worked out from the DNA. This table holds 240,000 or so clones, around 90% found once. Looked up from germline, CDR1 is GTSNPN and CDR2 is SVGIG (reference sequence). V was clipped by 3 bases and J by 2 bases; unmatched bases: 8. The CDR3 extends over 15 amino acids. This sequence joins TRBV30 and TRBJ2-3, with TRBD2 matching over 7 bases. This receptor was identified in a woman in her forties who had recovered from COVID-19. Sequences were obtained from peripheral blood. CDR3 bases: TGTGCCTGGAGCGGGGAGGGAGCCCTCACAGATACGCAGTATTTT. Its protein is CAWSGEGALTDTQYF. Full variable domain (remainder filled in from reference TRBV30 and TRBJ2-3): SQTIHQWPATLVQPVGSPLSLECTVEGTSNPNLYWYRQAAGRGLQLLFYSVGIGQISSEVPQNLSASRPQDRQFILSSKKLLLSDSGFYLCAWSGEGALTDTQYFGPGTRLTVL.